This entry concerns a single TCR beta chain. The antigen is not known. CDR1 is DFQATT and CDR2 is SNEGSKA in the germline V gene (reference sequence). This CDR3 spans 16 amino acids. Trimming stripped 3 bases from V and 7 bases from J, with 22 bases between. These data belong to a study of T-cell memory formation after mild COVID-19. General observations from the study: A second wave of clones peaked on day 37, and their SARS-CoV-2 specificity went unconfirmed.

Constant-segment primers served in 5'RACE that generated TCR alpha and TCR beta cDNA libraries bearing sample barcodes and UMIs. TCRdb reprocessed the 5' RACE reads with MiXCR, giving one entry per CDR3 protein. Counted here are 380,000 or so distinct CDR3 sequences, around an eighth occurring once; the ten biggest clones make up around a fifth. Sequenced input: PBMCs or a T cell subset sorted from them (not recorded which). J is TRBJ2-1 and V is TRBV20-1, with a tentative D call TRBD2 (6 bases). The clonotype was recovered from a man aged 18 to 29 who had mild COVID-19 (a few samples of this study predate the infection). Cell type and time point are not known. CDR3 in amino acids: CSASGSASTGGNEQFF. Here the CDR3 DNA reads TGCAGTGCTAGCGGTTCAGCTAGCACCGGGGGAAATGAGCAGTTCTTC.